These 28 T cell receptor beta chains were sequenced from one sample in a study of blood T cell repertoires in COVID-19 (TCRdb year 2020). The library was made by the immunoSEQ multiplex PCR assay. As stored in TCRdb, this immuneACCESS dataset retains in-frame rearrangements with V and J assigned. A fraction of the clones does not appear; measured against another copy, unresolved V genes explain less than half of the discrepancy, and the remainder lacks a known reason. This sample holds roughly 100,000 clones; roughly 90% were observed only once. The top ten hold more than 5% of the sample. Sequences were obtained from peripheral blood. Every receptor here comes from a human donor in a cohort sampled during active COVID-19.

The chain recombines TRBV3-1 (or the pseudogene TRBV3-2) with TRBJ2-1; 9 positions agree with TRBD2. V lost 8 bases to trimming and J lost 3 bases; unmatched junction nucleotides: 8. This CDR3 spans 15 amino acids. The germline gives CDR1 LGHDT, CDR2 YNNKEL (reference sequence). In nucleotides, the CDR3 is TGTGCCAGCGCCAGATCTAGCGGGGTCTACAATGAGCAGTTCTTC. It codes for CASARSSGVYNEQFF.

The chain carries TRBV29-1 and TRBJ2-3; 13 bases agree with TRBD2. The trim removed 4 bases at V and 3 bases at J, leaving 19 bases unmatched. Germline assignment: CDR1 SQVTM and CDR2 ANQGSEA. The CDR3 has 20 amino acids. The CDR3 sequence: CSVAGYTQGLAGVLTDTQYF. In nucleotides, the CDR3 is TGCAGCGTTGCAGGATACACTCAAGGACTAGCGGGAGTATTGACAGATACGCAGTATTTT.

The rearrangement joins TRBV7-2 to TRBJ2-2; 7 positions agree with TRBD2. This CDR3 region has 18 residues. Germline V gene data show CDR1 as SGHTA and CDR2 as FQGNSA. J gave up 1 base and V 4 bases, and 12 bases lay outside the gene matches. DNA for the CDR3: TGTGCCAGCAGCTACCGGGCGGGGGACCTGGGGAACACCGGGGAGCTGTTTTTT. This translates into CASSYRAGDLGNTGELFF.

V and J are TRBV29-1 and TRBJ2-7; D gene uncertain. Germline V gene data show CDR1 as SQVTM and CDR2 as ANQGSEA. V dropped 3 bases and J dropped 2 bases, with 8 bases sitting between them. This CDR3 is 12 amino acids long. For the CDR3, the DNA is TGCAGCGTTGAGGTGGGCGCCTACGAGCAGTACTTC. Its protein is CSVEVGAYEQYF.

The gene calls are TRBV27 and TRBJ1-2; TRBD1 might be the D (6 bases). The V end was cut by 6 bases, the J end by 5 bases, with 16 bases between. The CDR3 runs to 14 residues. CDR1 is MNHEY and CDR2 is SMNVEV in the germline V gene (reference sequence). CDR3 residues: CASSPHTQGYGYTF. In DNA form, the CDR3 reads TGTGCCAGCAGCCCTCATACCCAGGGGTATGGCTACACCTTC.

The CDR3 reads CASNSGGRTEQYF. DNA of the CDR3: TGTGCCAGCAACAGTGGGGGGAGAACCGAGCAGTACTTC. The V and J genes are TRBV9 and TRBJ2-7; TRBD2 might be the D (6 bases). CDR1 is SGDLS and CDR2 is YYNGEE in the germline V gene. The CDR3 has 13 residues. V lost 6 bases to trimming and J lost 6 bases, with 16 bases between them.

V gene TRBV12-3 or TRBV12-4 combines with J gene TRBJ2-2; 8 nucleotides line up with TRBD1. The V segment lost 6 bases and the J segment 6 bases; nucleotides outside the gene matches: 3. CDR3 length: 13 residues. In DNA, the CDR3 is TGTGCCAGCAGGAAACAGGGGGCCGGGGAGCTGTTTTTT. It translates to CASRKQGAGELFF.

This clone was recorded only once. V and J are TRBV7-2 and TRBJ2-3, with TRBD1 identical over 7 bases. Germline V lookup: CDR1 SGHTA, CDR2 FQGNSA. The CDR3 consists of 16 residues. V lost 4 bases, J lost 7 bases, and 14 bases stayed unmatched. DNA for the CDR3: TGTGCCAGCAGCTCCCGACAGGGAGAGGGGTGGAATACGCAGTATTTT. Amino acids: CASSSRQGEGWNTQYF.

This clone was detected once. The chain combines TRBV6-1 with TRBJ1-5; possibly TRBD1 for D (6 bases). The CDR3 covers 17 residues. V was cut by 2 bases and J by 7 bases, with 21 bases left in between. CDR1 is MNHNS and CDR2 is SASEGT in the germline V gene. CDR3 DNA: TGTGCCAGCAGTGAACCCCGCGACAGGCCCTTTAGCCAGCCCCAGCATTTT. Translated: CASSEPRDRPFSQPQHF.

The chain employs TRBV9 and TRBJ1-2; 9 bases align to TRBD1. With V trimmed by 2 bases and J by 4 bases, 6 bases remained unmatched. This CDR3 region has 15 residues. Germline-derived CDR1 and CDR2 are SGDLS and YYNGEE. DNA for the CDR3: TGTGCCAGCAGCGTTGACAGGGGGAAATCCTATGGCTACACCTTC. Translating gives CASSVDRGKSYGYTF.

The rearrangement uses TRBV9 and TRBJ2-2; D possibly corresponds to TRBD2 (5 bases). CDR1 is SGDLS, CDR2 YYNGEE, per germline. Trimming stripped 1 base from V and 5 bases from J, with 6 bases between. CDR3 length: 13 residues. CDR3 amino acids: CASSVTGTGELFF. CDR3 DNA: TGTGCCAGCAGCGTAACGGGAACCGGGGAGCTGTTTTTT.

The V gene is TRBV6-5, the J gene TRBJ1-2, with D possibly matching TRBD1 (5 bases). Per the germline V gene, CDR1 is MNHEY and CDR2 is SVGAGI. Between the trimmed V and J ends, which lost 0 bases and 8 bases, there was a span of 16 bases. The CDR3 length is 15 residues. The CDR3 bases are TGTGCCAGCAGTTACTCTTTTACCTGGGGCCAGGGCTACACCTTC. It yields the protein CASSYSFTWGQGYTF.

The chain couples TRBV25-1 to TRBJ2-7; possible D gene TRBD1, 6 bases. CDR3 size: 14 residues. Germline loops: CDR1 MGHDK, CDR2 SYGVNS. V was clipped by 4 bases and J by 1 base, with 11 bases between them. This CDR3 is CASSATGKSYEQYF. CDR3 nucleotide sequence: TGTGCCAGCAGTGCAACAGGGAAGTCCTACGAGCAGTACTTC.

The chain has TRBV6-6 and TRBJ1-6; D might be TRBD1 (6 bases). Germline V gene data show CDR1 as MNHNY and CDR2 as SVGAGI (reference sequence). The CDR3 consists of 16 residues. The germline V and J ends were trimmed by 6 bases and 0 bases, with 12 bases remaining between them. CDR3 amino acids: CASSPTGSSYNSPLHF. CDR3 DNA sequence: TGTGCCAGCAGCCCTACAGGGAGCTCCTATAATTCACCCCTCCACTTT.

The rearrangement uses TRBV3-1 (or the pseudogene TRBV3-2) and TRBJ2-1; TRBD2 aligns across 12 bases. The trim removed 5 bases at V and 9 bases at J, leaving 8 bases unmatched. Germline V gene sequence: CDR1 LGHDT, CDR2 YNNKEL (reference sequence). The CDR3 is 15 residues long. The CDR3, as DNA: TGTGCCAGCAGCTTTCTAGCGGGGGGGTACGGTGAGCAGTTCTTC. It is translated as CASSFLAGGYGEQFF.

Turning to this clone: One junction end disagrees with the germline gene, perhaps due to a read error. Other DNA sequences from this sample encode an identical CDR3 as well. V is TRBV10-3 and J is TRBJ2-7; 13 bases agree with TRBD2. The CDR3 totals 16 residues. Germline lookup yields CDR1 ENHRY and CDR2 SYGVKD. CDR3 residues: CATQELRTSGSQYPLF. The CDR3 bases are TGTGCCACACAAGAGTTACGGACTAGCGGGAGTCAATACCCCCTCTTC.

This rearrangement joins TRBV11-2 to TRBJ2-1, with TRBD2 as a possible D gene (6 bases). The V and J ends lost 1 base and 8 bases respectively, with 12 bases between them. This CDR3 contains 14 residues. The germline gives CDR1 SGHAT, CDR2 FQNNGV. The CDR3 DNA reads TGTGCCAGCAGCTTAGCCGGGAGACTAGATGAGCAGTTCTTC. Translation gives CASSLAGRLDEQFF.

J is TRBJ1-4 and V is TRBV6-5; D is uncertain. CDR3 length: 13 residues. V lost 2 bases to trimming and J lost 5 bases, with 6 bases between them. Germline-derived CDR1 and CDR2 are MNHEY and SVGAGI. The CDR3 reads CASSYEKNEKLFF. CDR3 sequence (DNA): TGTGCCAGCAGTTACGAGAAGAATGAAAAACTGTTTTTT.

The chain combines TRBV4-2 with TRBJ1-6; 7 bases are shared with TRBD1. The junction had 7 bases not matched to a gene; V was cut back by 4 bases and J by 7 bases. The CDR3 extends over 15 amino acids. The germline V gene encodes CDR1 LGHNA and CDR2 YNFKEQ. CDR3 sequence: CASSPGLGGNSPLHF. Written as DNA, the CDR3 is TGTGCCAGCAGCCCTGGTCTAGGGGGCAATTCACCCCTCCACTTT.

This chain uses TRBV6-1 with TRBJ2-4, with TRBD1 matching over 9 bases. J was trimmed by 0 bases and V by 0 bases; bases with no gene match: 12. The CDR3 consists of 20 residues. Germline V CDR1 and CDR2: MNHNS, SASEGT. DNA of the CDR3: TGTGCCAGCAGTGAAGCGGGGGGACAGGGATCACAACTAGCCAAAAACATTCAGTACTTC. Its protein is CASSEAGGQGSQLAKNIQYF.

This clone came up once. The chain links TRBV5-4 to TRBJ2-3, with D unresolved. This CDR3 has 14 residues. The germline V and J ends were trimmed by 0 bases and 0 bases, with 5 bases remaining between them. CDR1 SGHNT and CDR2 YYREEE come from the germline V gene (reference sequence). The CDR3: CASSLVSSTDTQYF. In DNA, the CDR3 is TGTGCCAGCAGCTTGGTCTCTAGCACAGATACGCAGTATTTT.

DNA for the CDR3: TGTGCCAGCATAAGGACAGGGGGCTGGGAGACTGAAGCTTTCTTT. This translates into CASIRTGGWETEAFF. The chain recombines TRBV27 with TRBJ1-1, with 11 bases aligning to TRBD1. Trimming at V came to 7 bases and at J to 5 bases, leaving 9 bases not matched to a gene. The CDR3 loop spans 15 amino acids. Germline CDR1 and CDR2: MNHEY and SMNVEV (reference sequence).

V usage is TRBV5-5 and J usage is TRBJ2-7; tentatively, D is TRBD1 (6 bases). Trimming pared 0 bases from V and 0 bases from J, leaving 13 bases between. The CDR3 loop spans 16 amino acids. Germline V gene data show CDR1 as SGHKS and CDR2 as YYEKEE (reference sequence). Here the CDR3 DNA reads TGTGCCAGCAGCTTGGGTAGGGACACAACCTCCTACGAGCAGTACTTC. It is translated as CASSLGRDTTSYEQYF.

In this sample, this clone turned up once. This chain connects TRBV27 to TRBJ2-1; 7 nucleotides line up with TRBD1. The trim removed 3 bases at V and 3 bases at J, leaving 5 bases unmatched. CDR1 and CDR2 from the germline V gene are MNHEY and SMNVEV (reference sequence). The length of the CDR3 is 15 residues. DNA of the CDR3: TGTGCCAGCAGTTTCGGGACAGTTGGCTACAATGAGCAGTTCTTC. Its translation is CASSFGTVGYNEQFF.

This clone was picked up a small number of times. Other DNA variants within this sample encode the same CDR3. J is TRBJ1-5 and V is TRBV5-8; D might be TRBD1 (5 bases). The CDR3 contains 15 residues. Germline CDR1 and CDR2: SGHTS and YDEGEE. Deletions cut 2 bases from V and 0 bases from J, with 9 bases between. CDR3: CASSFQGYSNQPQHF. CDR3 coding DNA: TGTGCCAGCAGCTTTCAGGGCTATAGCAATCAGCCCCAGCATTTT.

The chain is built from TRBV6-5 and TRBJ2-7, with 8 positions matching TRBD1. Germline V lookup: CDR1 MNHEY, CDR2 SVGAGI. V lost 1 base to trimming and J lost 5 bases; unmatched junction nucleotides: 4. The CDR3 is made up of 14 amino acids. The chain's CDR3 is CASSYLDRVDEQYF. The CDR3 DNA is TGTGCCAGCAGTTACTTGGACAGGGTGGACGAGCAGTACTTC.

The CDR3 DNA is TGTGCCAGCAGCCCCCCAGGGTTTCAGTACGAGCAGTACTTC. It is translated as CASSPPGFQYEQYF. The J gene is TRBJ2-7, the V gene TRBV7-9, with D possibly matching TRBD1 (5 bases). The germline V and J ends were trimmed by 5 bases and 4 bases, with 15 bases remaining between them. Germline V lookup: CDR1 SEHNR, CDR2 FQNEAQ (reference sequence). CDR3 length equals 14 residues.

This clone was seen just once. This chain joins TRBV29-1 and TRBJ2-3; 10 positions match TRBD2. CDR3 size: 16 residues. Trimming removed 4 bases from V and 1 base from J; junction bases left unmatched: 8. Germline-derived CDR1 and CDR2 are SQVTM and ANQGSEA. This CDR3 is CSVAPSGSRGTDTQYF. The CDR3 bases are TGCAGCGTTGCGCCTAGCGGGAGTCGGGGCACAGATACGCAGTATTTT.